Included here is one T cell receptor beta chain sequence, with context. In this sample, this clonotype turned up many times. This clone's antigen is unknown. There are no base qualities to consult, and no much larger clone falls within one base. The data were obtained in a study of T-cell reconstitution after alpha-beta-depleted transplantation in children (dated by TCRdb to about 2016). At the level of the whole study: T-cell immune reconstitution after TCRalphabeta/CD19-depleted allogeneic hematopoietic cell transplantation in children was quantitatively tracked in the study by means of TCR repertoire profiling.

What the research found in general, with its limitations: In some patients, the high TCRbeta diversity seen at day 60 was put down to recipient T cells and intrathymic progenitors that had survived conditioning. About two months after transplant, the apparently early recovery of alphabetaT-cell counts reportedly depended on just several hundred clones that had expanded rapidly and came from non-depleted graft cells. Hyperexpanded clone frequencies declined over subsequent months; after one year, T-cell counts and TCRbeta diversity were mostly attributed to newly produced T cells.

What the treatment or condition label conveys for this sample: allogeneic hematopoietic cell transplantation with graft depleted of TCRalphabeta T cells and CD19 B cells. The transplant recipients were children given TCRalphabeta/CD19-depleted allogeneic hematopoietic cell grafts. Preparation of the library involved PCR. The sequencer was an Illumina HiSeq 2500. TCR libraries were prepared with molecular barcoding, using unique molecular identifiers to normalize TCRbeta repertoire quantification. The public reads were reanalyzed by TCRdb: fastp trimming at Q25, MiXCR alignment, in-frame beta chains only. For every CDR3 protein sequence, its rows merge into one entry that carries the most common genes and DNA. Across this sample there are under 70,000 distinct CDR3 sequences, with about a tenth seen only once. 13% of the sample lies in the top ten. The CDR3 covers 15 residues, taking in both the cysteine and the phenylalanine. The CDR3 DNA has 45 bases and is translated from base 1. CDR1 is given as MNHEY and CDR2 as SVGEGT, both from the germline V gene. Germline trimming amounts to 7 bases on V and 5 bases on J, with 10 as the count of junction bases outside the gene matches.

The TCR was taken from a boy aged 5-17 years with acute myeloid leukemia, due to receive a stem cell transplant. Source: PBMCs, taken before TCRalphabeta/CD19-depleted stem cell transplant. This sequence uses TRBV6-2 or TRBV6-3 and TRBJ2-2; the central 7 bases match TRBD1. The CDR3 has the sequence CASTGRQGKTGELFF. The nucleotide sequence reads TGTGCCAGCACGGGTAGACAGGGCAAAACCGGGGAGCTGTTTTTT.